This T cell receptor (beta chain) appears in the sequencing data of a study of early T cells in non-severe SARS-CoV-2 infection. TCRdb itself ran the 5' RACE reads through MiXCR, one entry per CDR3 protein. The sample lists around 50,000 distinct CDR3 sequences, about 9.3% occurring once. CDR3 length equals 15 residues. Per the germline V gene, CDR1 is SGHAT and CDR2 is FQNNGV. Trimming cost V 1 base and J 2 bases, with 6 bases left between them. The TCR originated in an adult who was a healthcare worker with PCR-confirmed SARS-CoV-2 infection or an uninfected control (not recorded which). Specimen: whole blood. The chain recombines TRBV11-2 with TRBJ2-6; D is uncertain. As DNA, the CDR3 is TGTGCCAGCAGCTTAGCCCAAGCTGGGGCCAACGTCCTGACTTTC. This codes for CASSLAQAGANVLTF.